The 23 T cell receptor beta chains listed next were all sequenced from one sample in a study of shared clonotypes between healthy human individuals. Sequenced by immunoSEQ multiplex PCR; TCRdb stores in-frame clones only, minus some. The repertoire has about 320,000 clones, about nine tenths of them found once; the top ten carry about 16%. Sequencing was done on a sample of memory CD8+ T cells sorted from blood. Subset described: CD45RO+ cells pooled with CCR7-negative TemRA cells. The source is a man younger than 30 in good health.

The chain uses TRBV27 and TRBJ2-5; 7 bases are shared with TRBD1. V was pared by 2 bases and J by 5 bases, with 8 bases of the junction left unmatched. The CDR3 has 15 amino acids. Per germline, CDR1 MNHEY and CDR2 SMNVEV (reference sequence). The CDR3 loop reads CASSLGTALGETQYF. CDR3 nucleotides: TGTGCCAGCAGTTTAGGGACAGCCCTGGGGGAGACCCAGTACTTC.

The V gene is TRBV19, the J gene TRBJ2-1, with D possibly being TRBD2 (6 bases). Trimming removed 9 bases from V and 2 bases from J, with 23 bases in between. Germline-derived CDR1 and CDR2 are LNHDA and SQIVND (reference sequence). The CDR3 is 17 residues long. The CDR3: CASLSHKASETYNEQFF. Here the CDR3 DNA reads TGTGCCAGCCTTTCACACAAGGCTAGCGAGACCTACAATGAGCAGTTCTTC. Using reference TRBV19 and TRBJ2-1 for the parts outside the CDR3, the full variable domain is DGGITQSPKYLFRKEGQNVTLSCEQNLNHDAMYWYRQDPGQGLRLIYYSQIVNDFQKGDIAEGYSVSREKKESFPLTVTSAQKNPTAFYLCASLSHKASETYNEQFFGPGTRLTVL.

This clone came up once. The chain links TRBV4-3 to TRBJ2-3, with D unresolved. V was trimmed by 2 bases and J by 0 bases, leaving 12 bases between them. Germline V lookup: CDR1 LGHNA, CDR2 YSLEER. The CDR3 consists of 16 residues. The CDR3 region has the DNA TGCGCCAGCAGCCAACACCGAGCAGGTAGCACAGATACGCAGTATTTT. It translates to CASSQHRAGSTDTQYF.

This chain connects TRBV10-3 to TRBJ2-2; D is possibly TRBD1 (6 bases). The CDR3 is made up of 15 amino acids. Germline CDR1 is ENHRY and CDR2 is SYGVKD. V dropped 3 bases and J dropped 1 base, with 9 bases sitting between them. CDR3 in amino acids: CAISETGLNTGELFF. The CDR3 coding sequence is TGTGCCATCAGTGAAACAGGGTTGAACACCGGGGAGCTGTTTTTT.

The chain uses TRBV29-1 and TRBJ2-1; D perhaps matches TRBD1 (5 bases). The CDR3 has 13 amino acids. V gave up 3 bases and J gave up 6 bases, with 12 bases separating them. The germline CDR1 and CDR2 sequences are SQVTM and ANQGSEA. The chain's CDR3 is CSVEGHDSNEQFF. The CDR3 bases are TGCAGCGTTGAGGGGCACGATTCCAATGAGCAGTTCTTC.

The V and J genes are TRBV5-6 and TRBJ1-6, with D maybe TRBD1 (6 bases). The CDR3 is 15 amino acids. V was clipped by 4 bases and J by 5 bases, with 13 bases between them. CDR1 SGHDT and CDR2 YYEEEE come from the germline V gene. The chain's CDR3 is CASSPIRTDNSPLHF. The CDR3 coding sequence is TGTGCCAGCAGCCCCATACGGACAGATAATTCACCCCTCCACTTT.

Concerning this clone: The same CDR3 is also encoded by other DNA sequences in this sample. The CDR3 region has the DNA TGTGCCAGCAGCCCCCGTAGTAGCGGGACCTACAATGAGCAGTTCTTC. Translated: CASSPRSSGTYNEQFF. The chain is built from TRBV7-9 and TRBJ2-1; 8 bases agree with TRBD2. The CDR3 sequence is 16 residues long. The trim removed 5 bases at V and 2 bases at J, leaving 8 bases unmatched. The germline V gene encodes CDR1 SEHNR and CDR2 FQNEAQ (reference sequence).

V gene TRBV29-1 combines with J gene TRBJ2-2, with unresolved D. V lost 1 base and J lost 6, with 0 bases in between. The CDR3 runs to 10 residues. Germline assignment: CDR1 SQVTM and CDR2 ANQGSEA. The CDR3 is CSVEAGELFF. CDR3 sequence (DNA): TGCAGCGTTGAAGCCGGGGAGCTGTTTTTT.

The chain joins TRBV6-5 to TRBJ1-6; D not certain. Germline assignment: CDR1 MNHEY and CDR2 SVGAGI. The CDR3 is 15 residues long. The V end lost 2 bases, the J end lost 2 bases, and 7 bases lay between the germline ends. CDR3 sequence: CASSYGVPYNSPLHF. CDR3 DNA: TGTGCCAGCAGTTACGGGGTCCCCTATAATTCACCCCTCCACTTT.

V and J are TRBV7-9 and TRBJ2-7; D call uncertain. This CDR3 is built from 13 residues. V was clipped by 0 bases and J by 6 bases, with 9 bases between them. Germline-derived CDR1 and CDR2 are SEHNR and FQNEAQ (reference sequence). The CDR3, as DNA: TGTGCCAGCAGCTTAGCGCTGATTTCCGAGCAGTACTTC. It encodes CASSLALISEQYF.

The chain employs TRBV5-6 and TRBJ1-1; the D gene is possibly TRBD1 (6 bases). The CDR3 is 16 amino acids. V was pared by 3 bases and J by 0 bases, with 15 bases between. The germline V gene has CDR1 SGHDT and CDR2 YYEEEE. The CDR3 nucleotides are TGTGCCAGCAGCTCCTGGGGGCCACAAGTGAACACTGAAGCTTTCTTT. Its protein is CASSSWGPQVNTEAFF.

The chain recombines TRBV2 with TRBJ2-7; TRBD1 matches at 8 bases. The V segment lost 0 bases and the J segment 0 bases; nucleotides outside the gene matches: 10. The CDR3 contains 18 residues. Germline V CDR1 and CDR2: SNHLY, FYNNEI. The CDR3 DNA sequence: TGTGCCAGCAGTGAAGCGCTTCTCGGGACAGGAGCCTCCTACGAGCAGTACTTC. Protein product: CASSEALLGTGASYEQYF.

V and J are TRBV6-6 and TRBJ2-7; D may be TRBD2 (6 bases). V gave up 2 bases and J gave up 0 bases, with 8 bases separating them. Germline-derived CDR1 and CDR2 are MNHNY and SVGAGI (reference sequence). The CDR3 loop spans 14 amino acids. The CDR3 is CASSYAGSSYEQYF. The DNA for the CDR3 is TGTGCCAGCAGTTACGCGGGATCCTCCTACGAGCAGTACTTC.

The rearrangement joins TRBV7-9 to TRBJ2-7; 9 bases map to TRBD2. Unmatched junction bases numbered 8, after V lost 6 bases and J lost 2 bases. The CDR3 runs to 15 residues. The V gene's germline CDR1 is SEHNR and CDR2 FQNEAQ (reference sequence). Here the CDR3 reads CASRDIAGAPYEQYF. The CDR3 DNA is TGTGCCAGCAGGGATATAGCGGGAGCCCCCTACGAGCAGTACTTC.

As to this clone: A far larger clone is off by one base, so a read error is likely. The chain carries TRBV7-6 and TRBJ2-7; TRBD2 might be the D (5 bases). The CDR3 consists of 14 residues. Germline V gene sequence: CDR1 SGHVS, CDR2 FNYEAQ. CDR3 in DNA: TGTGCCAGCAGCCCCGATTTGGGAGCCTACGGGCAGTACTTC. This gives the protein CASSPDLGAYGQYF.

The V gene is TRBV5-1, the J gene TRBJ2-7; TRBD1 agrees at 7 bases. Germline V gives CDR1 SGHRS, CDR2 YFSETQ. The CDR3 totals 16 residues. V lost 5 bases, J lost 0 bases, and 11 bases stayed unmatched. The CDR3 spells CASSTGAGRSSYEQYF. The DNA for the CDR3 is TGCGCCAGCAGTACAGGGGCGGGTAGGAGCTCCTACGAGCAGTACTTC. Full variable domain (missing parts from reference TRBV5-1 and TRBJ2-7): KAGVTQTPRYLIKTRGQQVTLSCSPISGHRSVSWYQQTPGQGLQFLFEYFSETQRNKGNFPGRFSGRQFSNSRSEMNVSTLELGDSALYLCASSTGAGRSSYEQYFGPGTRLTVT.

The rearrangement joins TRBV6-5 to TRBJ1-3; unclear D gene. The CDR3 runs to 12 residues. CDR1 is MNHEY, CDR2 SVGAGI, per germline. The chain's CDR3 is CASGDSGNTIYF. In nucleotides, the CDR3 is TGTGCTTCCGGGGACTCTGGAAACACCATATATTTT.

This clone was recorded only once. V and J are TRBV20-1 and TRBJ1-2; D unresolved. Germline CDR1 is DFQATT and CDR2 is SNEGSKA (reference sequence). The ends were cut back, 6 bases at V and 2 bases at J, with 1 base in the middle. CDR3 length: 9 amino acids. This CDR3 reads CSANYGYTF. The CDR3 nucleotides are TGCAGTGCCAACTATGGCTACACCTTC.

The V gene is TRBV5-4, the J gene TRBJ2-7, with D hard to call. Trimming pared 0 bases from V and 4 bases from J, leaving 8 bases between. There are 13 residues in the CDR3. Germline V lookup: CDR1 SGHNT, CDR2 YYREEE (reference sequence). The CDR3 here is CASSLAPDYEQYF. CDR3 DNA: TGTGCCAGCAGCTTGGCCCCAGATTACGAGCAGTACTTC.

This clone showed up just once. The chain uses TRBV5-1 and TRBJ1-3; unclear D gene. CDR1 and CDR2 (germline): SGHRS, YFSETQ. With 0 bases removed from V and 0 bases from J, the gap between germline ends came to 7 bases. The CDR3 is made up of 15 amino acids. The CDR3, as DNA: TGCGCCAGCAGCTTGGATTGGGCCTCTGGAAACACCATATATTTT. It yields the protein CASSLDWASGNTIYF.

The rearrangement joins TRBV27 to TRBJ1-1, with D perhaps TRBD1 (6 bases). Germline V gene data show CDR1 as MNHEY and CDR2 as SMNVEV (reference sequence). Trimming cost V 7 bases and J 3 bases, with 12 bases left between them. This CDR3 has 13 amino acids. For the CDR3, the DNA is TGTGCCAGCAATCTATACAGGGACACTGAAGCTTTCTTT. Translation gives CASNLYRDTEAFF.

The rearrangement joins TRBV29-1 to TRBJ2-1; TRBD2 matches 16 bases. CDR3 length: 16 amino acids. Germline-derived CDR1 and CDR2 are SQVTM and ANQGSEA. J was trimmed by 6 bases and V by 2 bases; bases with no gene match: 4. CDR3: CSVELGTSGRVNEQFF. CDR3 DNA sequence: TGCAGCGTTGAACTTGGGACTAGCGGGAGGGTCAATGAGCAGTTCTTC.

This clone was seen a few times. The rearrangement links TRBV11-2 to TRBJ2-7, with D perhaps TRBD1 or TRBD2 (5 bases each). The germline V gene encodes CDR1 SGHAT and CDR2 FQNNGV. V shed 4 bases and J shed 2 bases, with 15 bases lying between them. CDR3 size: 15 residues. Written as DNA, the CDR3 is TGTGCCAGCAGCTCCGAGTCGGGACGGACCTACGAGCAGTACTTC. Translated, it gives CASSSESGRTYEQYF.